This TCR beta chain emerged from a study of cytomegalovirus exposure and HLA in healthy donors. The PCR contained 60 Vbeta and 13 Jbeta primers. The data were produced by immunoSEQ multiplex PCR, yet TCRdb's version contains in-frame clones alone and is incomplete. The repertoire holds more than 130,000 clones, with roughly 76% as singletons. This donor had no CMV serostatus on record. The CDR3 is 14 amino acids. V lost 5 bases and J lost 1; bases outside the gene matches: 4. Germline V gene lookup returns CDR1 MNHNS and CDR2 SASEGT. The sequence derives from a human donor in good health. The sample comprised PBMCs. The chain combines TRBV6-1 with TRBJ1-1, with 7 bases matching TRBD1. CDR3 sequence reads: CASSLTGSNTEAFF. As DNA, the CDR3 is TGTGCCAGCAGTTTGACAGGGTCGAACACTGAAGCTTTCTTT.